Described below is a single TCR beta chain sequence and its context. Its cognate antigen has yet to be identified. Qualities for individual bases were not recorded, and no much larger clone is one base off. At the junction V is shortened by 8 bases and J by 6 bases, with 16 bases in between. Reading the germline V gene (reference sequence) gives CDR1 GTSNPN and CDR2 SVGIG. Reading from cysteine to phenylalanine, the CDR3 counts 13 amino acids. Left in the record is the CDR3 DNA by itself, 39 bases read in frame from the first base. Each sample was amplified in two independent genomic DNA replicates, using roughly 0.51 ug for blood and around 1.5 ug for tumor or normal breast. TCRB sequencing of genomic DNA was carried out with the ImmunoSeq Intro kit according to the manufacturer's instructions. The multiplex PCR ran for 30 to 35 cycles using proprietary primers and spike-in control sequences for absolute quantification. Single-end 150-bp reads were used to sequence an 87-bp fragment spanning the CDR3 and the flanking V and J genes. Each lane of an Illumina MiSeq using version 3.0 chemistry carried seven multiplexed samples, with two replicates per sample. Per the authors' processing: The vendor's proprietary pipeline processed the raw data and merged both replicates into a single result for each sample. Clonotypes were defined as productive rearrangements sharing the V-gene family, CDR3 amino acid sequence and J-gene segment. Clonality was computed as 1 minus the normalized Shannon entropy (Pielou evenness) of TCRB abundances. To estimate T cell density, the total number of templates was divided by the number of input cells, which was inferred from the amount of DNA input. Recon was used with default parameters to estimate total repertoire diversity and clonality. A clonotype counted as tumor-enriched if its abundance in tumor exceeded 0.1% and was at least 32-fold higher than its abundance in normal breast. TCRdb mirrors the immuneACCESS table, restricted to in-frame sequences. Some clones are absent from its copies; in checked studies, under half trace to an unresolved V gene, and the reason for the others is unknown. The V and J calls and clone size are taken from that table; D and trimming were inferred from the DNA. A total of about 51,000 clones appear in this sample, 78% of them only once. Around 3.4% of the sample is held by the ten biggest clonotypes.

The study profiled bulk TCR beta-chain repertoires in matched peripheral blood, tumor and adjacent normal breast tissue taken from about 16 patients with early-stage breast cancer. Before surgery, roughly 5-11 mL of whole blood was collected in EDTA tubes and processed within 2 hours. Ficoll-Paque centrifugation in SepMate-50 tubes was used to isolate peripheral blood mononuclear cells. PBMCs were cryopreserved in 90% FBS with roughly 10% DMSO in aliquots of 2 to 4 million cells and stored in liquid nitrogen. Genomic DNA was extracted with the Qiagen AllPrep DNA/RNA Mini kit. The data belong to a study of early stage breast cancer tumors (dated by TCRdb to about 2017). About the study as a whole: Of the approximately 15 invasive breast tumors, more than 9 were found to be estrogen receptor-positive, progesterone receptor-positive and HER2-negative. A read coverage of roughly 10-fold per sample was achieved on average. Across all samples, about 3,000,000 templates representing roughly 1,100,000 unique clonotypes were detected. Most of the 12 ER+/PR+/HER2- tumors were invasive ductal carcinomas, while the other four were invasive lobular carcinomas. What the study reported, not specific to this receptor: Sequencing bulk genomic DNA from unsorted cells could not capture chain pairing or functional markers like CD4, CD8 and FOXP3. The small cohort size prevented analysis by tumor subtype. Enriched TCRB sequences shared across patients were mostly commonly generated sequences, unlikely to play an important role in the tumor microenvironment. Repertoires from blood and normal breast were more alike than repertoires from blood and tumor, and in about 85% of the 16 patients, comparing each tissue with blood separated tumor from normal. Tumors showed about 2.5-fold higher T cell density and higher clonality than adjacent normal breast tissue.

The sequence was obtained from a person aged 35-49 years with breast cancer. Material for sequencing was blood. Here the chain combines TRBV30 and TRBJ1-4; the D gene cannot be named for sure. The nucleotides read TGTGCCGGGCAGGCGGGGAGGCATGAAAAACTGTTTTTT. Translation gives CAGQAGRHEKLFF.